This T cell receptor (beta chain) was sequenced for a study of T cell responses to AZD1222 COVID-19 vaccine. Study outcomes and limitations: Repertoire collection took place solely once the T cell response had peaked.

Details on this clone: Its antigen is undetermined.

Clones were read by immunoSEQ multiplex PCR, and TCRdb kept only the in-frame ones, dropping some. The data show 100,000 to 150,000 clones, roughly nine tenths seen once. With 3 bases removed from V and 8 bases from J, the gap between germline ends came to 16 bases. The germline V gene has CDR1 MNHEY and CDR2 SMNVEV (reference sequence). The CDR3 runs 14 residues. The clonotype comes from an adult in good health. The sample consisted of peripheral blood, taken on day 0 of AZD1222 vaccination. This chain uses TRBV27 with TRBJ1-2, with D tentatively TRBD1 (6 bases). CDR3 sequence reads: CASSFNRARGGYTF. CDR3 DNA sequence: TGTGCCAGCAGTTTCAACAGGGCCAGAGGAGGCTACACCTTC.